This note documents a single T cell receptor (beta chain) sequence. Its antigen is as yet unknown. Trimming cost V 2 bases and J 5 bases; bases outside gene matches: 2. The CDR3 totals 15 residues. CDR1 is MGHRA and CDR2 is YSYEKL in the germline V gene. The sample is drawn from a study of blood T cells in healthy people across ages. Next came a second PCR, run for about 6 to 12 cycles, which used a sample-barcoded 5' primer along with a J-beta primer mix. From the 5' RACE reads, TCRdb called clonotypes with MiXCR, one entry per CDR3 protein. The sample lists over a million distinct CDR3 sequences; around 42% were seen once. Peripheral blood from each donor was collected in a volume of approximately 9.2 milliliters. Study conclusions and caveats: Samples with more naive T cells showed higher observed beta diversity. Across the age range, TCR beta diversity per million T cells fell in a roughly linear way. CMV infection status of these donors was not known.

The sequenced sample consisted of blood. This receptor was identified in a woman aged 18-29 years in good health. J is TRBJ1-6 and V is TRBV4-1, with 8 bases lining up with TRBD1. The CDR3 spells CASSQLDRDNSPLHF. CDR3 nucleotides: TGCGCCAGCAGCCAACTGGACAGGGATAATTCACCCCTCCACTTT.